Below, 5 T cell receptor beta chains from the same sample are listed, as sequenced in a study of neurological immune-mediated disorders. TCRdb called the 5' RACE reads again in MiXCR, with one record for every CDR3 protein. The profile shows 53,000 or so distinct CDR3 sequences, more than 7% of them singletons. Noted time point: longitudinal time-point 3. Sequencing input: PBMCs. All receptors derive from a woman aged 40-49 years in good health.

Details on this clonotype: Just one base apart from a much larger clone, this may be a read error. The V gene is TRBV5-1, the J gene TRBJ1-1; D uncertain. This CDR3 spans 16 amino acids. The V gene's germline CDR1 is SGHRS and CDR2 YFSETQ. CDR3 protein: CASSREAGLRNTDAFF. In DNA form, the CDR3 reads TGCGCCAGCAGTCGGGAGGCTGGTTTGCGGAACACTGACGCTTTCTTT.

This clonotype was detected many times. J is TRBJ2-3 and V is TRBV5-1, with a possible D match to TRBD2 (5 bases). The CDR3 is 15 amino acids. V dropped 6 bases and J dropped 0 bases, with 14 bases sitting between them. Germline CDR1 reads SGHRS; CDR2 reads YFSETQ. This CDR3 reads CASKRAASSTDTQYF. The CDR3 DNA sequence: TGCGCCAGCAAGAGGGCAGCTTCTAGCACAGATACGCAGTATTTT.

This sequence joins TRBV5-1 and TRBJ1-1, with D perhaps matching TRBD1 (6 bases). From germline, CDR1 is SGHRS and CDR2 YFSETQ. Trimming cost V 5 bases and J 6 bases, with 14 bases left between them. CDR3 length equals 13 residues. The CDR3: CASRRDIISEAFF. CDR3 bases: TGCGCCAGCAGACGGGACATCATTTCTGAAGCTTTCTTT.

The chain carries TRBV6-5 and TRBJ1-2; D possibly corresponds to TRBD1 (6 bases). This CDR3 has 14 amino acids. Trimming took 0 bases from V and 3 from J, leaving 8 bases between them. The germline V gene has CDR1 MNHEY and CDR2 SVGAGI. This chain's CDR3 is CASSYSNRDYGYTF. In DNA, the CDR3 is TGTGCCAGCAGTTACTCGAACAGGGACTATGGCTACACCTTC.

This clonotype has a count of ten or more. CDR3 protein: CASSLGRLIPYNEQFF. CDR3 DNA sequence: TGTGCCAGCAGCTTAGGGAGACTGATCCCCTACAATGAGCAGTTCTTC. V and J are TRBV7-8 and TRBJ2-1; D gene uncertain. The CDR3 is made up of 16 amino acids. V was pared by 1 base and J by 2 bases, with 12 bases between. CDR1 and CDR2 (germline): SGHVS, FQNEAQ.